These 32 T cell receptor beta chains were all obtained from the same sample, sequenced in a study of shared clonotypes between healthy human individuals. Method: immunoSEQ multiplex PCR; TCRdb's copy keeps in-frame clones and lacks some. Of about 380,000 clones listed, 90% to 98% are singletons. Sequenced material: memory CD8+ T cells sorted from blood. Subset of the sample: CD45RO+ cells pooled with CCR7-negative TemRA cells. The receptors were sampled from a man aged 30-40 years in good health.

Only one count was recorded for this clone. The chain employs TRBV7-6 and TRBJ2-2, with D unresolved. The germline V and J ends were trimmed by 1 base and 5 bases, with 8 bases remaining between them. In germline, CDR1 is SGHVS, CDR2 FNYEAQ. This CDR3 has 14 residues. The CDR3 DNA reads as TGTGCCAGCAGCTTAGTAGGTCTGACCGGGGAGCTGTTTTTT. Residues: CASSLVGLTGELFF.

In this sample, this clone turned up once. The chain couples TRBV7-2 to TRBJ1-4, with unresolved D. The length of the CDR3 is 13 residues. Trimming pared 5 bases from V and 7 bases from J, leaving 11 bases between. CDR1 and CDR2 from the germline V gene are SGHTA and FQGNSA. The CDR3 sequence is CASSRADPEKLFF. DNA of the CDR3: TGTGCCAGCAGCCGCGCTGACCCTGAAAAACTGTTTTTT.

V and J are TRBV6-1 and TRBJ2-6, with D hard to call. V gave up 9 bases and J gave up 0 bases, with 6 bases separating them. Germline CDR1 is MNHNS and CDR2 is SASEGT. The CDR3 consists of 13 residues. CDR3 amino acids: CASRPSGANVLTF. In DNA form, the CDR3 reads TGTGCCAGTAGACCCTCTGGGGCCAACGTCCTGACTTTC.

This chain links TRBV7-2 with TRBJ2-7; D is perhaps TRBD1 (5 bases). Deletions cut 5 bases from V and 7 bases from J, with 15 bases between. The CDR3 is 13 residues long. The germline gives CDR1 SGHTA, CDR2 FQGNSA. The CDR3 nucleotides are TGTGCCAGCAGCCCTTTTGACAGACGAGAGCAGTACTTC. Protein product: CASSPFDRREQYF. Based on the CDR3 plus reference TRBV7-2 and TRBJ2-7, the full variable domain is GAGVSQSPSNKVTEKGKDVELRCDPISGHTALYWYRQSLGQGLEFLIYFQGNSAPDKSGLPSDRFSAERTGGSVSTLTIQRTQQEDSAVYLCASSPFDRREQYFGPGTRLTVT.

This chain uses TRBV2 with TRBJ1-1; D is possibly TRBD1 (5 bases). Per germline, CDR1 SNHLY and CDR2 FYNNEI. V gave up 10 bases and J gave up 10 bases, with 19 bases separating them. The CDR3 totals 12 residues. This CDR3 is CATSLGRGGAFF. CDR3 bases: TGTGCCACCAGCCTGGGACGTGGGGGAGCTTTCTTT.

This clone was seen once. For the CDR3, the DNA is TGTGCCAGCAGCCCCTGGCCTAGATCTTACCCAGATACGCAGTATTTT. Translated, it gives CASSPWPRSYPDTQYF. The chain combines TRBV11-2 with TRBJ2-3; D gene ambiguous. The CDR3 totals 16 residues. V was clipped by 5 bases and J by 4 bases, with 19 bases between them. The germline CDR1 and CDR2 sequences are SGHAT and FQNNGV.

Comments on this clone: A junction end diverges from the germline sequence, so it may reflect a read error. The chain has TRBV7-2 and TRBJ1-5; 9 nucleotides align to TRBD1. This CDR3 has 14 amino acids. CDR1 SGHTA and CDR2 FQGNSA come from the germline V gene. DNA for the CDR3: TGTGCCAGCACCTTACAGGGGGCCGATCAGCCCCAGCATTTT. This codes for CASTLQGADQPQHF.

The rearrangement joins TRBV7-6 to TRBJ1-1; the D gene is possibly TRBD1 (6 bases). CDR3 length: 15 amino acids. V shed 1 base and J shed 4 bases, with 13 bases lying between them. Germline V gene lookup returns CDR1 SGHVS and CDR2 FNYEAQ. The CDR3 DNA follows: TGTGCCAGCAGCTTAGTTGGTACAGGGCTCACTGAAGCTTTCTTT. This translates into CASSLVGTGLTEAFF.

The rearrangement joins TRBV5-1 to TRBJ2-1; D remains ambiguous. The V and J ends lost 4 bases and 5 bases respectively, with 7 bases between them. This CDR3 comprises 12 residues. Per the germline V gene, CDR1 is SGHRS and CDR2 is YFSETQ. The CDR3 DNA reads as TGCGCCAGCAGCCCGAACCACAATGAGCAGTTCTTC. This codes for CASSPNHNEQFF.

This rearrangement joins TRBV27 to TRBJ1-5, with a tentative D call TRBD1 (5 bases). This CDR3 region has 15 residues. Trimming took off 3 bases at V and 7 bases at J, with 16 bases between the two ends. CDR1 and CDR2 from the germline V gene are MNHEY and SMNVEV (reference sequence). The CDR3: CASSFTGLNGQPQHF. The CDR3 DNA is TGTGCCAGCAGTTTTACAGGTCTTAATGGCCAGCCCCAGCATTTT.

The genes are TRBV28 and TRBJ2-7; either TRBD1 or TRBD2 may fit D (5 bases each). The germline V gene encodes CDR1 MDHEN and CDR2 SYDVKM. The CDR3 is made up of 13 amino acids. V was pared by 10 bases and J by 0 bases, with 13 bases between. For the CDR3, the DNA is TGTGCCACCCTAGAGGGGACCTCCTACGAGCAGTACTTC. Residues: CATLEGTSYEQYF.

The rearrangement links TRBV6-5 to TRBJ2-2; D is possibly TRBD1 (5 bases). V lost 6 bases and J 6 bases, leaving 17 bases between the germline ends. Germline V gene lookup returns CDR1 MNHEY and CDR2 SVGAGI. The CDR3 loop spans 15 amino acids. CDR3 in DNA: TGTGCCAGCAGACGACCTTCAGGGTGGGCCGGGGAGCTGTTTTTT. This gives the protein CASRRPSGWAGELFF.

The rearrangement joins TRBV7-8 to TRBJ1-2; TRBD1 is a possible D gene (5 bases). The CDR3 runs 13 residues. The V gene's germline CDR1 is SGHVS and CDR2 FQNEAQ. Trimming cost V 2 bases and J 6 bases, with 10 bases left between them. The CDR3, as DNA: TGTGCCAGCAGCTTACAGGGAGTGGATGGCTACACCTTC. This codes for CASSLQGVDGYTF.

For the CDR3, the DNA is TGTGCCAGCAGCTTAGTGGTAGATCGATCTAACTATGGCTACACCTTC. Protein product: CASSLVVDRSNYGYTF. The chain uses TRBV7-2 and TRBJ1-2; no definite D call. Germline V gene lookup returns CDR1 SGHTA and CDR2 FQGNSA. The CDR3 covers 16 residues. V lost 1 base to trimming and J lost 0 bases, with 12 bases between them.

The rearrangement joins TRBV28 to TRBJ2-7; 10 positions match TRBD2. This CDR3 has 16 amino acids. With 6 bases clipped from V and 3 bases from J, the junction kept 11 bases outside the gene matches. Germline-derived CDR1 and CDR2 are MDHEN and SYDVKM. Written as DNA, the CDR3 is TGTGCCAGCAGCTTGGACGCTAGCGGGAGCAACTACGAGCAGTACTTC. This translates into CASSLDASGSNYEQYF.

The sample holds a few counts of this clone. This chain connects TRBV6-5 to TRBJ1-1; no clear D. The CDR3 consists of 11 residues. Germline CDR1 reads MNHEY; CDR2 reads SVGAGI. Trimming shortened V by 6 bases and J by 1 base, and 3 bases separated the two germline ends. The CDR3 nucleotides are TGTGCCAGCAGCCGGAACACTGAAGCTTTCTTT. It is translated as CASSRNTEAFF.

The chain couples TRBV10-3 to TRBJ2-7; D uncertain. Between the trimmed V and J ends, which lost 5 bases and 1 base, there was a span of 3 bases. There are 11 residues in the CDR3. Germline CDR1 reads ENHRY; CDR2 reads SYGVKD. The CDR3 is CAISTSYEQYF. The CDR3 coding sequence is TGTGCCATCAGTACGTCCTACGAGCAGTACTTC.

The chain is built from TRBV2 and TRBJ1-4, with 8 bases aligning to TRBD1. CDR3 size: 14 residues. V shed 8 bases and J 4 bases; nucleotides not matched to a gene: 6. Looked up from germline, CDR1 is SNHLY and CDR2 is FYNNEI. CDR3 amino acids: CASHQGAVNEKLFF. The CDR3 DNA sequence: TGTGCCAGCCATCAGGGGGCCGTTAATGAAAAACTGTTTTTT.

CDR3 sequence: CSVEGGEQFF. The CDR3 nucleotides are TGCAGCGTTGAGGGGGGTGAGCAGTTCTTC. The V gene is TRBV29-1, the J gene TRBJ2-1; perhaps TRBD2 as D (6 bases). CDR1 is SQVTM and CDR2 is ANQGSEA in the germline V gene. Trimming cost V 3 bases and J 9 bases, with 6 bases left between them. CDR3 length: 10 amino acids.

This clone appeared a single time. The chain couples TRBV19 to TRBJ2-5; TRBD1 is a possible D gene (5 bases). Germline V gene data show CDR1 as LNHDA and CDR2 as SQIVND (reference sequence). Trimming left V 11 bases short and J 5 bases short, with 21 bases between. The CDR3 has 14 residues. This CDR3 is CASKPGWHSETQYF. The CDR3 DNA reads TGTGCCTCCAAGCCAGGGTGGCACTCTGAGACCCAGTACTTC.

The table lists this clone with a count of one. The V gene is TRBV7-2, the J gene TRBJ2-3; a possible D gene is TRBD1 (5 bases). V lost 5 bases and J 3 bases, leaving 12 bases between the germline ends. CDR1 is SGHTA, CDR2 FQGNSA, per germline. The CDR3 length is 14 residues. CDR3 DNA: TGTGCCAGCAGCCCGCCCAGGGCGACAGATACGCAGTATTTT. Amino acids: CASSPPRATDTQYF.

This chain connects TRBV19 to TRBJ1-2; 7 bases agree with TRBD1. The germline V gene has CDR1 LNHDA and CDR2 SQIVND (reference sequence). CDR3 size: 16 residues. V gave up 1 base and J gave up 4 bases; unmatched junction bases: 9. The CDR3 loop is CASSIVALTGSYGYTF. Written as DNA, the CDR3 is TGTGCCAGTAGTATAGTGGCCCTGACAGGGTCCTATGGCTACACCTTC.

The rearrangement joins TRBV7-9 to TRBJ2-3, with no clear D. CDR3 length: 14 amino acids. The V gene lost 3 bases and the J gene lost 2 bases, with 9 bases spanning the gap. Germline V lookup: CDR1 SEHNR, CDR2 FQNEAQ (reference sequence). The CDR3 region is CASSFQFSTDTQYF. CDR3 sequence (DNA): TGTGCCAGCAGCTTTCAGTTTTCCACAGATACGCAGTATTTT.

The chain links TRBV5-1 to TRBJ2-7, with D maybe TRBD1 (7 bases). Germline lookup yields CDR1 SGHRS and CDR2 YFSETQ. This CDR3 contains 15 residues. The V end was cut by 0 bases, the J end by 6 bases, with 16 bases between. The CDR3 nucleotides read TGCGCCAGCAGCTTGGTGGCAGGGGGAGGAGGCGAGCAGTACTTC. It yields the protein CASSLVAGGGGEQYF.

The chain has TRBV6-6 and TRBJ2-1; a possible D gene is TRBD2 (5 bases). The germline V gene encodes CDR1 MNHNY and CDR2 SVGAGI (reference sequence). The CDR3 loop spans 15 amino acids. V gave up 2 bases and J gave up 0 bases, with 8 bases separating them. As DNA, the CDR3 is TGTGCCAGCAGTTACAGGGAGAGCTCCTACAATGAGCAGTTCTTC. Protein product: CASSYRESSYNEQFF.

The chain joins TRBV6-1 to TRBJ1-1; no definite D call. Looked up from germline, CDR1 is MNHNS and CDR2 is SASEGT. The CDR3 totals 11 residues. The V end lost 7 bases, the J end lost 5 bases, and 8 bases lay between the germline ends. The CDR3 here is CASMRETEAFF. CDR3 DNA sequence: TGTGCCAGCATGAGGGAGACTGAAGCTTTCTTT.

About this clone itself: The sample has other DNA sequences that encode this CDR3 too. The chain recombines TRBV10-3 with TRBJ2-7; TRBD2 matches at 13 bases. J was trimmed by 0 bases and V by 9 bases; bases with no gene match: 2. This CDR3 is 14 amino acids long. The germline V gene encodes CDR1 ENHRY and CDR2 SYGVKD. CDR3 sequence reads: CAIRTSGSSYEQYF. The CDR3 DNA sequence: TGTGCCATTCGGACTAGCGGGAGCTCCTACGAGCAGTACTTC.

This chain links TRBV30 with TRBJ2-3; maybe TRBD2 (6 bases). In germline, CDR1 is GTSNPN, CDR2 SVGIG (reference sequence). This CDR3 is 15 amino acids long. V was clipped by 2 bases and J by 3 bases, with 15 bases between them. The CDR3 DNA follows: TGTGCCTGGAGTTCCCCGGGACTCGATACAGATACGCAGTATTTT. This sequence encodes CAWSSPGLDTDTQYF.

CDR3 bases: TGTGCCAGCAGCTCAGACAGGGACGAAAAACTGTTTTTT. As protein: CASSSDRDEKLFF. The genes are TRBV7-9 and TRBJ1-4, with 7 positions matching TRBD1. V was pared by 4 bases and J by 8 bases, with 4 bases of the junction left unmatched. The length of the CDR3 is 13 residues. Germline CDR1 SEHNR, CDR2 FQNEAQ (reference sequence).

V usage is TRBV29-1 and J usage is TRBJ2-3; 7 bases fit TRBD1. The CDR3 length is 12 residues. Germline assignment: CDR1 SQVTM and CDR2 ANQGSEA. After removal of 2 bases from V and 4 bases from J, the junction contained 0 bases not matched to a gene. The CDR3 DNA sequence: TGCAGCGTTGAACAGGGGGCAGATACGCAGTATTTT. Translating it yields CSVEQGADTQYF.

This clone has only one observation. This rearrangement joins TRBV7-9 to TRBJ2-7; possible D gene TRBD2, 5 bases. CDR1 and CDR2 from the germline V gene are SEHNR and FQNEAQ (reference sequence). V was shortened by 2 bases and J by 3 bases, with 11 bases between the two germline ends. There are 14 residues in the CDR3. Here the CDR3 reads CASSLSLVDYEQYF. The CDR3 DNA reads TGTGCCAGCAGCTTATCACTAGTAGACTACGAGCAGTACTTC. Full variable domain (missing parts from reference TRBV7-9 and TRBJ2-7): DTGVSQNPRHKITKRGQNVTFRCDPISEHNRLYWYRQTLGQGPEFLTYFQNEAQLEKSRLLSDRFSAERPKGSFSTLEIQRTEQGDSAMYLCASSLSLVDYEQYFGPGTRLTVT.

This rearrangement joins TRBV6-5 to TRBJ1-4; D may be TRBD1 (5 bases). V lost 6 bases, J lost 14 bases, and 13 bases lay in between. From germline, CDR1 is MNHEY and CDR2 SVGAGI. This CDR3 comprises 11 residues. The CDR3 sequence is CASSEGSRLFF. The CDR3 bases are TGTGCCAGCAGCGAGGGGAGTAGGCTGTTTTTT.